This T cell receptor (beta chain) is from a study of response to subunit inactivated influenza vaccine. Study-wide results and limits: Each seasonal flu vaccination may recruit only limited new T cells, authors suggested.

Each CDR3 protein gets one entry after TCRdb re-called the RT-PCR reads with MiXCR. This table has under 200,000 distinct CDR3 sequences, about 11% appearing once. This clonotype turned up a few times. Antigen: not known. The sample in question was non-naive T cells sorted from PBMCs, obtained about 40 days after vaccination. The TCR comes from a man aged 50 or older who received an inactivated influenza vaccine.

The DNA of the CDR3 is TGTGCCAGCAGCCGTCATACAGGGGTGGGGACTGAAGCTTTCTTT. Translating it yields CASSRHTGVGTEAFF. This chain uses TRBV3-1 with TRBJ1-1, with 7 nucleotides matching TRBD1. CDR3 length equals 15 residues. Germline trimming cut 4 bases from V and 5 bases from J; bases unmatched to any gene: 10. CDR1 and CDR2 (germline): LGHDT, YNNKEL (reference sequence).